These T cell receptor beta chains were read from a single sample in a study of cytomegalovirus exposure and HLA in healthy donors. Data came from immunoSEQ multiplex PCR; TCRdb stores just in-frame clones and leaves some out. This table holds under 200,000 clones, 77% found once. Sequenced sample: PBMCs. The receptors were gathered from a middle-aged woman in good health and CMV-seropositive. CDR3s include the opening cysteine and the closing phenylalanine or tryptophan. A D gene is named only where the DNA matches it firmly. Rows give clone size only sometimes, using once, few, many, or a class for an expanded clone.

clone size	V gene	J gene	D gene	CDR3 length	CDR3 protein	CDR3 DNA
NA	TRBV19	TRBJ2-1	TRBD2	16	CASSTTEGLADNEQFF	TGTGCCAGTAGTACGACCGAAGGACTAGCGGACAATGAGCAGTTCTTC
NA	TRBV11-2	TRBJ2-7	NA	13	CASSLAGIYEQYF	TGTGCCAGCAGTTTAGCAGGGATCTACGAGCAGTACTTC
NA	TRBV14	TRBJ1-2	NA	14	CASSSNLQGLGYTF	TGTGCCAGCAGTTCCAATTTACAGGGCCTTGGCTACACCTTC
NA	TRBV21-1	TRBJ1-1	NA	16	CASSLRTVNVNTEAFF	TGTGCCAGCAGCCTTCGGACAGTGAATGTAAACACTGAAGCTTTCTTT
once	TRBV19	TRBJ2-1	NA	11	CASSTGYEQFF	TGTGCCAGTAGTACCGGGTATGAGCAGTTCTTC
NA	TRBV30	TRBJ2-7	TRBD1	16	CAWSVYAHRGGDEQYF	TGTGCCTGGAGTGTATACGCCCACAGAGGGGGCGACGAGCAGTACTTC
NA	TRBV5-1	TRBJ1-2	NA	14	CASSFVETSYGYTF	TGCGCCAGCAGCTTCGTGGAGACCTCCTATGGCTACACCTTC
NA	TRBV11-2	TRBJ2-7	NA	14	CASSSRLLIYEQYF	TGTGCCAGCAGTTCACGACTACTAATCTACGAGCAGTACTTC
once	TRBV7-2	TRBJ2-7	NA	13	CASSSGVQTEQYF	TGTGCCAGCAGCTCAGGCGTCCAGACGGAGCAGTACTTC
once	TRBV7-2	TRBJ2-1	TRBD1	15	CASSLGQGVMNEQFF	TGTGCCAGCAGCTTGGGACAGGGAGTTATGAATGAGCAGTTCTTC
NA	TRBV5-6	TRBJ2-1	TRBD2	17	CASGTMRLAGGYNEQFF	TGTGCCAGCGGCACAATGCGACTAGCGGGGGGGTACAATGAGCAGTTCTTC
once	TRBV6-5	TRBJ2-2	TRBD1	14	CASSWDRGTGELFF	TGTGCCAGCAGTTGGGACAGGGGAACCGGGGAGCTGTTTTTT
NA	TRBV19	TRBJ2-1	TRBD2	16	CASRRLAGGESNEQFF	TGTGCCAGTAGGAGATTAGCGGGAGGGGAATCCAATGAGCAGTTCTTC
NA	TRBV5-1	TRBJ1-1	TRBD1	13	CASSGGQGFEAFF	TGCGCCAGCAGCGGGGGACAGGGCTTTGAAGCTTTCTTT
NA	TRBV10-3	TRBJ1-1	TRBD1	14	CAISGTGEVTEAFF	TGTGCCATCAGCGGGACAGGGGAGGTCACTGAAGCTTTCTTT
NA	TRBV27	TRBJ2-7	TRBD1	16	CASSMRSGTGPYEQYF	TGTGCCAGCAGTATGAGATCCGGGACAGGCCCCTACGAGCAGTACTTC
NA	TRBV6-1	TRBJ1-2	NA	13	CAIDPAGNYGYTF	TGTGCCATCGACCCGGCAGGGAACTATGGCTACACCTTC
NA	TRBV4-3	TRBJ1-1	TRBD1	17	CASSQEQGAPGWAEAFF	TGCGCCAGCAGCCAAGAACAGGGGGCGCCTGGATGGGCTGAAGCTTTCTTT
NA	TRBV14	TRBJ1-2	TRBD1	13	CASSQGQGYGYTF	TGTGCCAGCAGCCAAGGACAGGGCTATGGCTACACCTTC
few	TRBV5-1	TRBJ2-5	TRBD1	18	CASSFIPSPGTAQETQYF	TGCGCCAGCAGCTTTATCCCCTCCCCCGGGACAGCACAAGAGACCCAGTACTTC
few	TRBV30	TRBJ2-7	NA	13	CACKQGFSYEQYF	TGTGCCTGCAAACAGGGATTCTCCTACGAGCAGTACTTC
once	TRBV5-8	TRBJ2-2	TRBD1	15	CASSLGTGKPGELFF	TGTGCCAGCAGCTTGGGGACAGGGAAACCCGGGGAGCTGTTTTTT
NA	TRBV7-2	TRBJ1-1	NA	14	CASSLLGQNTEAFF	TGTGCCAGCAGCTTATTGGGACAAAACACTGAAGCTTTCTTT
NA	TRBV7-9	TRBJ2-7	TRBD2	15	CASSTTSGRAYEQYF	TGTGCCAGCAGCACTACTAGCGGGAGGGCCTACGAGCAGTACTTC
NA	TRBV6-5	TRBJ1-2	NA	15	CASSFRDQGRNGYTF	TGTGCCAGCAGTTTCAGAGATCAGGGTAGGAATGGCTACACCTTC
NA	TRBV18	TRBJ1-1	NA	16	CASSPIGQPEGTEAFF	TGTGCCAGCTCACCAATAGGACAGCCTGAGGGCACTGAGGCTTTCTTT
NA	TRBV9	TRBJ1-1	NA	13	CASSVDRNTEAFF	TGTGCCAGCAGCGTTGACAGGAACACTGAAGCTTTCTTT
NA	TRBV4-3	TRBJ1-6	NA	13	CASSQDLSGPLHF	TGCGCCAGCAGCCAAGATCTTTCAGGACCCCTCCACTTT
NA	TRBV7-9	TRBJ1-4	TRBD1	15	CASSLGDRFNEKLFF	TGTGCCAGCAGCTTAGGGGACAGGTTTAATGAAAAACTGTTTTTT
NA	TRBV19	TRBJ2-5	TRBD2	15	CASSRGGGASETQYF	TGTGCCAGTAGTAGGGGCGGGGGGGCCTCAGAGACCCAGTACTTC
NA	TRBV9	TRBJ1-1	NA	13	CASSAGQYTEAFF	TGTGCCAGCAGCGCTGGACAGTACACTGAAGCTTTCTTT
NA	TRBV9	TRBJ1-6	TRBD1	17	CASSVGSLGGPNSPLHF	TGTGCCAGCAGCGTAGGAAGTCTAGGGGGCCCAAATTCACCCCTCCACTTT
NA	TRBV7-9	TRBJ2-7	NA	15	CASSLVGGAGNEQYF	TGTGCCAGCAGCTTAGTTGGGGGGGCTGGCAACGAGCAGTACTTC
NA	TRBV7-9	TRBJ2-3	TRBD2	19	CASSLNKIAPSGTTDTQYF	TGTGCCAGCAGCTTAAACAAAATTGCCCCTAGCGGGACGACAGATACGCAGTATTTT
NA	TRBV7-9	TRBJ1-4	NA	17	CSSSLGEGPTVNEKLFF	TGTTCCAGCAGCTTAGGGGAGGGACCGACAGTTAATGAAAAACTGTTTTTT
NA	TRBV5-6	TRBJ2-7	NA	15	CASSLVGSTNYEQYF	TGTGCCAGCAGCCTCGTCGGGAGTACAAACTACGAGCAGTACTTC
few	TRBV9	TRBJ2-5	NA	15	CASSVRSLRGETQYF	TGTGCCAGCAGCGTAAGAAGTCTTAGGGGAGAGACCCAGTACTTC
NA	TRBV10-2	TRBJ1-2	NA	14	CASSEWGGDYGYTF	TGCGCCAGCAGTGAGTGGGGGGGAGACTATGGCTACACCTTC
NA	TRBV7-2	TRBJ2-5	NA	15	CASSLAVWSPGEQYF	TGTGCCAGCAGCTTAGCGGTGTGGAGTCCGGGAGAGCAGTACTTC
few	TRBV11-2	TRBJ1-2	NA	13	CASSRDRNYGYTF	TGTGCCAGCAGTCGTGACAGGAACTATGGCTACACCTTC
NA	TRBV30	TRBJ1-1	NA	13	CAWSVRGDTEAFF	TGTGCCTGGAGTGTACGGGGGGACACTGAAGCTTTCTTT
NA	TRBV2	TRBJ2-7	TRBD1	14	CASSGGTGTPEQYF	TGTGCCAGCAGTGGCGGGACAGGTACTCCAGAGCAGTACTTC
NA	TRBV5-1	TRBJ2-5	TRBD2	17	CASSLLRGGGRQETQYF	TGCGCCAGCAGCCTGCTTCGTGGCGGGGGGCGGCAAGAGACCCAGTACTTC
NA	TRBV9	TRBJ2-7	TRBD1	15	CASSVAPTGGYEQYF	TGTGCCAGCAGCGTAGCTCCGACAGGGGGCTACGAGCAGTACTTC
NA	TRBV7-2	TRBJ1-1	NA	13	CASSVRGRGEAFF	TGTGCCAGCAGTGTTAGGGGGAGAGGTGAAGCTTTCTTT
NA	TRBV5-1	TRBJ2-5	TRBD2	15	CASLPGGGEQETQYF	TGCGCCAGCCTCCCCGGGGGGGGCGAACAAGAGACCCAGTACTTC
NA	TRBV4-1	TRBJ2-5	TRBD1	18	CASSPNRGLSPIQETQYF	TGCGCCAGCAGCCCTAACAGGGGGCTAAGTCCGATCCAAGAGACCCAGTACTTC
NA	TRBV7-2	TRBJ1-5	TRBD1	15	CASSPGQGSNQPQHF	TGTGCCAGCAGCCCCGGACAGGGAAGCAATCAGCCCCAGCATTTT